The 5 T cell receptor beta chains below were found in one sample sequenced in a study of T cell repertoires in cytomegalovirus infection. TCRdb reprocessed the reads via MiXCR and lists one record per CDR3 protein. Of approximately 990,000 distinct CDR3 sequences listed, roughly 31% are singletons. These receptors are not linked to any known antigen. The sequencing here drew on cultured CD8+ T cells from PBMCs, taken from culture after CMV antigen stimulation. The receptors derive from a human donor in good health (CMV status not recorded). Some clones in this sample may be carry-over from other donors' samples.

The chain has TRBV29-1 and TRBJ1-2; maybe TRBD1 (6 bases). V was cut by 0 bases and J by 4 bases, with 18 bases left in between. Germline CDR1 SQVTM, CDR2 ANQGSEA. This CDR3 is 16 amino acids long. The DNA of the CDR3 is TGCAGCGTTGAAGATCCGGCAGGGGCTGTCCCCTATGGCTACACCTTC. Its translation is CSVEDPAGAVPYGYTF.

This clonotype was found a few times. The chain couples TRBV29-1 to TRBJ1-1; unclear D gene. Trimming took off 7 bases at V and 6 bases at J, with 12 bases between the two ends. This CDR3 is built from 11 residues. Germline V gene sequence: CDR1 SQVTM, CDR2 ANQGSEA. The CDR3 spells CSGAGRAEAFF. The CDR3 DNA reads as TGCAGCGGCGCGGGGAGGGCTGAAGCTTTCTTT.

The chain has TRBV6-1 and TRBJ1-6, with 8 bases identical to TRBD1. V gave up 2 bases and J gave up 1 base; unmatched junction bases: 7. This CDR3 comprises 18 residues. In germline, CDR1 is MNHNS, CDR2 SASEGT. The CDR3 DNA follows: TGTGCCAGCAGTGAAATGGGGACAGGAGTTTCCTATAATTCACCCCTCCACTTT. Protein: CASSEMGTGVSYNSPLHF.

In its sample, this clonotype was seen a few times. The chain joins TRBV6-1 to TRBJ2-7, with 8 bases that match TRBD2. The length of the CDR3 is 15 residues. The trim removed 4 bases at V and 6 bases at J, leaving 11 bases unmatched. Germline CDR1 and CDR2: MNHNS and SASEGT. The CDR3 coding sequence is TGTGCCAGCAGTGCTTGGGCGGGGGGCGCGTTCGAGCAGTACGTC. Its protein is CASSAWAGGAFEQYV.

This clonotype turned up a few times. V usage is TRBV19 and J usage is TRBJ2-1; D is tentatively TRBD1 or TRBD2 (5 bases each). The ends were cut back, 6 bases at V and 2 bases at J, with 17 bases in the middle. Per germline, CDR1 LNHDA and CDR2 SQIVND (reference sequence). The length of the CDR3 is 16 residues. Here the CDR3 DNA reads TGTGCCAGTAGCCAAAAAGACGGGGCGACCTACAATGAGCAGTTCTTC. This translates into CASSQKDGATYNEQFF.